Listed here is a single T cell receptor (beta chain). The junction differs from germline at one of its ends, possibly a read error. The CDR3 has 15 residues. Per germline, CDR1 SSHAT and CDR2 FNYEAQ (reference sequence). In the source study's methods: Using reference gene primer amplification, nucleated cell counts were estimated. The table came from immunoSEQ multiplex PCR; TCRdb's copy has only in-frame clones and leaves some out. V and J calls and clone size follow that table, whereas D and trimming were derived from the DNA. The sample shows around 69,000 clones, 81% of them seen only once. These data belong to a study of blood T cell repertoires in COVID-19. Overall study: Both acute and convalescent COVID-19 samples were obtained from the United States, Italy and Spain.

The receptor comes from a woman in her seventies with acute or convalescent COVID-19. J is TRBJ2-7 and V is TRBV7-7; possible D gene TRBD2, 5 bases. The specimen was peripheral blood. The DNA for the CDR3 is TGTGCTAGCAGCTTAGTGGGTGGAGGTTCCTACGAGCAGTACTTC. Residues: CASSLVGGGSYEQYF.